The entry that follows covers one T cell receptor beta chain sequence. With 4 bases removed from V and 5 bases from J, the gap between germline ends came to 11 bases. Germline CDR1 and CDR2: MGHDK and SYGVNS. The CDR3 consists of 13 residues. This sample is part of a study of blood T cell repertoires in COVID-19. The wider study: Collection of acute and convalescent COVID-19 samples took place in the United States, Italy and Spain. In each case, the material was cDNA or gDNA derived from T cells, B-cell-depleted T cells, or PBMCs.

As processed by the authors: It was from reference gene primer amplification that nucleated cell counts were estimated. Generated by immunoSEQ multiplex PCR, the TCRdb table keeps only in-frame clones and is missing some. V, J and clone size were drawn from that table, and D and trimming were deduced from the DNA. The sample carries 80,000 to 90,000 clones, around nine tenths recorded once. The source material was peripheral blood. The TCR comes from a man aged 35-49 years with acute or convalescent COVID-19. This chain connects TRBV25-1 to TRBJ1-1; D is uncertain. The CDR3 DNA follows: TGTGCCAGCAGTGGGGCGGGTAGGACTGAAGCTTTCTTT. Translated, it gives CASSGAGRTEAFF.